The TCR beta chain under discussion was sequenced for a study of blood T cell repertoires in COVID-19. Profiling relied on immunoSEQ multiplex PCR, and the TCRdb table lists in-frame clones only, not all of them. The sample contains a few hundred thousand clones, around 90% of which appear only once. The CDR3 length is 15 residues. Trimming cost V 6 bases and J 4 bases, with 16 bases left between them. Germline V gene lookup returns CDR1 SGHTA and CDR2 FQGTGA. This chain joins TRBV7-3 and TRBJ1-5; no reliable D call. The TCR originated in a human donor in a cohort sampled during active COVID-19. The material sequenced was peripheral blood. CDR3 DNA: TGTGCCAGCAGTTCCCCCGGTCGGGGAAATCAGCCCCAGCATTTT. Translating gives CASSSPGRGNQPQHF.